This TCR beta chain was sequenced in a study of chemoradiotherapy in HPV16-positive cancers. The repertoire was sequenced with immunoSEQ multiplex PCR; TCRdb's copy has only in-frame clones and lacks some. The data contain over 2,000 clones, 67% of them singletons. The TCR originated in a human donor with HPV-associated anogenital cancer. This specimen consisted of tumor tissue, obtained from a patient who underwent chemoradiotherapy.

CDR3 sequence: CACHGQNSGNTIYF. The CDR3, as DNA: TGTGCCTGTCATGGACAGAACTCTGGAAACACCATATATTTT. V gene TRBV30 combines with J gene TRBJ1-3; a weak D match, TRBD1 (6 bases). This CDR3 comprises 14 residues. CDR1 and CDR2 (germline): GTSNPN, SVGIG (reference sequence). V was clipped by 6 bases and J by 0 bases, with 12 bases between them.